This T cell receptor (beta chain) was profiled in a study of cytomegalovirus exposure and HLA in healthy donors. Study-level background: Of several hundred genotyped donors, roughly 80% grouped in the Caucasian-associated ancestry cluster. General study findings and limits: Immune exposure information available was restricted to CMV serostatus.

It was with 60 Vbeta and 13 Jbeta primers that the PCR ran. The repertoire was sequenced with immunoSEQ multiplex PCR; TCRdb's copy has only in-frame clones and lacks some. This table holds 200,000 to 250,000 clones. When sampled, the donors appeared nominally healthy, though they likely had unrecorded immune exposures. With respect to this clone: Its antigen is not identified.

V was pared by 10 bases and J by 6 bases, with 9 bases of the junction left unmatched. Germline V lookup: CDR1 MNHNS, CDR2 SASEGT. This CDR3 is built from 14 residues. This receptor was identified in a woman aged 25 to 39 in good health and CMV-seropositive. The rearrangement links TRBV6-1 to TRBJ1-5; 10 bases map to TRBD1. The sample was PBMCs. The CDR3 reads CATRQGASFQPQHF. Written as DNA, the CDR3 is TGTGCCACGAGACAGGGGGCAAGTTTTCAGCCCCAGCATTTT.